This TCR beta chain was sequenced during a study of Graves' ophthalmopathy and Graves' hyperthyroidism. As for the study in general: By definition, stable hyperthyroidism involved no ophthalmopathy within 18 months of follow-up.

The study amplified TCR beta CDR3 regions using RNA transcripts. The authors performed first-round RT-PCR with HTBI primers and then a second-round multiplex PCR. From the multiplex PCR reads, TCRdb called clonotypes with MiXCR, one entry per CDR3 protein. The table lists around 1,000,000 distinct CDR3 sequences, roughly 35% of them singletons, with 11% in the top ten. This clonotype has more than one count but fewer than ten. Its antigen is unidentified. This CDR3 has 14 amino acids. The V end lost 5 bases, the J end lost 5 bases, and 15 bases lay between the germline ends. CDR1 is SGHVS, CDR2 FNYEAQ, per germline. General study findings and limits: From stable hyperthyroidism, ophthalmopathy was separated by a 13-signature model with about 88% sensitivity and about 81% specificity.

V gene TRBV7-6 combines with J gene TRBJ2-5; D unresolved. Sequencing input: peripheral blood or thyroid tissue (not recorded which). This receptor was obtained from an adult man with Graves' hyperthyroidism. The CDR3 protein is CASSQATPPETQYF. In DNA, the CDR3 is TGTGCCAGCAGCCAAGCCACTCCGCCGGAGACCCAGTACTTC. Complete variable domain (other parts from reference TRBV7-6 and TRBJ2-5): GAGVSQSPRYKVTKRGQDVALRCDPISGHVSLYWYRQALGQGPEFLTYFNYEAQQDKSGLPNDRFSAERPEGSISTLTIQRTEQRDSAMYRCASSQATPPETQYFGPGTRLLVL.